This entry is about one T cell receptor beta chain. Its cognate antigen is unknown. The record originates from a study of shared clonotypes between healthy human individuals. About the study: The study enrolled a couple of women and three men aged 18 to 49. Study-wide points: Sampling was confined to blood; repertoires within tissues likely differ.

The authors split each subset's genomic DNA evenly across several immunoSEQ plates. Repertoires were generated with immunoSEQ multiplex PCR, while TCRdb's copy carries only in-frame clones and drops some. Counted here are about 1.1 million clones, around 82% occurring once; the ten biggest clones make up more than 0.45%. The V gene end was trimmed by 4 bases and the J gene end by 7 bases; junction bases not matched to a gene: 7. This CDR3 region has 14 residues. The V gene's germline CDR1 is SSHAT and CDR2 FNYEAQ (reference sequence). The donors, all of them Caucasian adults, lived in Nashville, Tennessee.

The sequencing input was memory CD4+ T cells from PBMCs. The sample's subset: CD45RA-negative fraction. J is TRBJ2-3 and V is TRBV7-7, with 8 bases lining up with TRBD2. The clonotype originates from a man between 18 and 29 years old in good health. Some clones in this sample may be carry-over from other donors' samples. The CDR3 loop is CASSSASGGNTQYF. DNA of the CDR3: TGTGCCAGCAGCTCAGCAAGCGGGGGCAATACGCAGTATTTT.